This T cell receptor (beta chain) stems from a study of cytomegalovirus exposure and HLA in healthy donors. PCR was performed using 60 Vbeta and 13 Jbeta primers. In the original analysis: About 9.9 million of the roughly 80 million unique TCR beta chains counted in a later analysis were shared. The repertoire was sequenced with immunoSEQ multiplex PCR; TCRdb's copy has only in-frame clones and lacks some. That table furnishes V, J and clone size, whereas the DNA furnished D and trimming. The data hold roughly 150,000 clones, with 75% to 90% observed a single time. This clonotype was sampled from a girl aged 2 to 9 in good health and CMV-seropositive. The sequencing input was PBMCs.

The CDR3 coding sequence is TGTGCCAGCAGCTGGGGGGCTAGCGGGAACTGGGAGACCCAGTACTTC. It translates to CASSWGASGNWETQYF. The V and J genes are TRBV5-8 and TRBJ2-5, with 9 bases fitting TRBD2. Germline CDR1 is SGHTS and CDR2 is YDEGEE. V lost 3 bases to trimming and J lost 5 bases; unmatched junction nucleotides: 11. The CDR3 totals 16 residues.